This TCR beta chain was captured by sequencing in a study of sequential checkpoint blockade in melanoma. Regarding treatment: randomized to nivolumab then ipilimumab (arm A) or the reverse (arm B). Deletions cut 2 bases from V and 5 bases from J, with 11 bases between. The CDR3 length is 14 residues. From germline, CDR1 is SGHRS and CDR2 YFSETQ. The repertoire was sequenced with immunoSEQ multiplex PCR; TCRdb's copy has only in-frame clones and lacks some. The data hold fewer than 14,000 clones, with approximately 67% observed a single time. The sequence was obtained from a human donor with melanoma. Here the sequenced sample was CD8+ T cells sorted from blood (inferred from file names), taken from a patient given nivolumab and ipilimumab in sequence. The chain is built from TRBV5-1 and TRBJ1-5; D is undetermined. CDR3 sequence: CASSFGQEDQPQHF. DNA of the CDR3: TGCGCCAGCAGCTTCGGGCAGGAGGATCAGCCCCAGCATTTT.